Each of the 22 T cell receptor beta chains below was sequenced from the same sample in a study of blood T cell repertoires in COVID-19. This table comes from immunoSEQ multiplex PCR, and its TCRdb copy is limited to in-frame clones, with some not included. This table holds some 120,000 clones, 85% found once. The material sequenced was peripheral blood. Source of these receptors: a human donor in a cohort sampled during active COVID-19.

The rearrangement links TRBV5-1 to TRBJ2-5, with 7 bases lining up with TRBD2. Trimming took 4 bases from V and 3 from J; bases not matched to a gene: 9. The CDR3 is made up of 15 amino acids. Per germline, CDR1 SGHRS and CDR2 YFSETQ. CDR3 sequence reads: CASSNSLAAKETQYF. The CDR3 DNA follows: TGCGCCAGCAGCAACAGTCTAGCGGCTAAAGAGACCCAGTACTTC.

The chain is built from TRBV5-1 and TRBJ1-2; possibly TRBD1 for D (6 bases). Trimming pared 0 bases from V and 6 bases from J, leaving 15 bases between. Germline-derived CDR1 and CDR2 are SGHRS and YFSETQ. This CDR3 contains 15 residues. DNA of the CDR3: TGCGCCAGCAGCTTGGTGGGTGGGGGCGCAGATGGCTACACCTTC. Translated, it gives CASSLVGGGADGYTF.

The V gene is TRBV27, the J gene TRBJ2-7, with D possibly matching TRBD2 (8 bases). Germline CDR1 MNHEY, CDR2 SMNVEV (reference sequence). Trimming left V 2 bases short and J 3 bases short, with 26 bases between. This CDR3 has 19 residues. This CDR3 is CASSLPTGDSEAGDYEQYV. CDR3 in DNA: TGTGCCAGCAGTTTACCTACAGGGGACTCCGAAGCGGGAGACTACGAGCAGTACGTC.

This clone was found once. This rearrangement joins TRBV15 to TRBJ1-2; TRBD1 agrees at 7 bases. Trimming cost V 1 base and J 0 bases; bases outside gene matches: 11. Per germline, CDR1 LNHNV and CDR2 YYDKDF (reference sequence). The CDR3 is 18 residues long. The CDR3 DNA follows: TGTGCCACCAGCAGAGGGGGACAGTTGAATGGCCCTAACTATGGCTACACCTTC. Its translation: CATSRGGQLNGPNYGYTF.

The CDR3 sequence: CASSLGLRTDTQYF. The DNA for the CDR3 is TGCGCCAGCAGCTTGGGACTCCGCACAGATACGCAGTATTTT. V and J are TRBV5-1 and TRBJ2-3; unclear D gene. Germline values: CDR1 SGHRS, CDR2 YFSETQ. The CDR3 is 14 amino acids. The germline V and J ends were trimmed by 0 bases and 1 base, with 6 bases remaining between them.

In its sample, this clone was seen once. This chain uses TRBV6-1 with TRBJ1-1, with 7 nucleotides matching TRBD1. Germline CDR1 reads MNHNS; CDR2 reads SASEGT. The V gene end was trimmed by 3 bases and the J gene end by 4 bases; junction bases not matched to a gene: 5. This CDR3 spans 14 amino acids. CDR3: CASSDLAGGTEAFF. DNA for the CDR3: TGTGCCAGCAGTGACCTAGCAGGGGGCACTGAAGCTTTCTTT.

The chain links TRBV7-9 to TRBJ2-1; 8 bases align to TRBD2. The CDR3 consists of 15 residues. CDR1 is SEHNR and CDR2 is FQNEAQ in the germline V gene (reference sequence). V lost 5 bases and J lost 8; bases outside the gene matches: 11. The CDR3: CASSHPGTRGDEQFF. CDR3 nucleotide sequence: TGTGCCAGCAGCCATCCCGGGACTAGAGGCGATGAGCAGTTCTTC.

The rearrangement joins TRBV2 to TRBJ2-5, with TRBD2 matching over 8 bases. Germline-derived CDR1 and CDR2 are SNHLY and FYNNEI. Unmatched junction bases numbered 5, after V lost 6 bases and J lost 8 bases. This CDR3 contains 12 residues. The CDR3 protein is CASRERGRTQYF. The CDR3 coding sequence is TGTGCCAGCAGGGAGCGGGGGAGAACCCAGTACTTC.

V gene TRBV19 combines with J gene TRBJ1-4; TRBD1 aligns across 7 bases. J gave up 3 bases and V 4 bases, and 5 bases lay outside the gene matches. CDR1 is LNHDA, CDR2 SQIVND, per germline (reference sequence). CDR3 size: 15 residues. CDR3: CASSTQTGPNEKLFF. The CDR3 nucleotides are TGTGCCAGTAGTACCCAGACAGGGCCTAATGAAAAACTGTTTTTT.

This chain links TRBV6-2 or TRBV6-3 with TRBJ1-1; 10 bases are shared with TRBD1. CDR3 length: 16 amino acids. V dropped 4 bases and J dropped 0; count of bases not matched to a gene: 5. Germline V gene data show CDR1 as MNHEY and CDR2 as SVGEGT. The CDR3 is CASSSDGTGVNTEAFF. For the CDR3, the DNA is TGTGCCAGCAGTTCTGACGGGACAGGGGTGAACACTGAAGCTTTCTTT.

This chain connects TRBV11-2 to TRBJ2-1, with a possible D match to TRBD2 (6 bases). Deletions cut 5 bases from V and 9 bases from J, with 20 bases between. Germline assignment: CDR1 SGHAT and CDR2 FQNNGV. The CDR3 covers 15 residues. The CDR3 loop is CASSTQGLRRGEQFF. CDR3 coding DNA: TGTGCCAGCAGCACCCAGGGACTCCGGAGAGGTGAGCAGTTCTTC.

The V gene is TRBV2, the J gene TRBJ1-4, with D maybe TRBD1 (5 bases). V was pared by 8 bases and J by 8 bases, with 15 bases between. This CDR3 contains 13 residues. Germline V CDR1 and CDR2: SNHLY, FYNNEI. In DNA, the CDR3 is TGTGCCAGCCGCGGGACTAATTACGAAAAACTGTTTTTT. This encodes CASRGTNYEKLFF.

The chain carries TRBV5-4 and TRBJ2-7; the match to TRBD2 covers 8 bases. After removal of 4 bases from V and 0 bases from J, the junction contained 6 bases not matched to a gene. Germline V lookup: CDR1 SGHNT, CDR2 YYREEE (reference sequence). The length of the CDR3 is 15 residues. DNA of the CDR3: TGTGCCAGCAGCCAGGCGGGGGGCCGCTCCTACGAGCAGTACTTC. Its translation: CASSQAGGRSYEQYF.

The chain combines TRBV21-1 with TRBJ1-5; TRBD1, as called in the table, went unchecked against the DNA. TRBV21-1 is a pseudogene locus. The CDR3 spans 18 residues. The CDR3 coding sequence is TGTGCCAGCAGCTCCAAGAGGAACGGACAGGGGAGCTATCAGCCCCAGCATTTT. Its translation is CASSSKRNGQGSYQPQHF.

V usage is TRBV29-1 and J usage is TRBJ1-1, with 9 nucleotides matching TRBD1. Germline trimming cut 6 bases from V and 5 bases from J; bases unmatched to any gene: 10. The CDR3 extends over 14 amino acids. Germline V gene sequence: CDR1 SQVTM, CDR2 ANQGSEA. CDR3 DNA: TGCAGCGTCTCGACAGGGGGGACAGGAACTGAAGCTTTCTTT. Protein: CSVSTGGTGTEAFF. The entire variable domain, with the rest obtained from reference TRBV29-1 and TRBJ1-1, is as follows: SAVISQKPSRDICQRGTSLTIQCQVDSQVTMMFWYRQQPGQSLTLIATANQGSEATYESGFVIDKFPISRPNLTFSTLTVSNMSPEDSSIYLCSVSTGGTGTEAFFGQGTRLTVV.

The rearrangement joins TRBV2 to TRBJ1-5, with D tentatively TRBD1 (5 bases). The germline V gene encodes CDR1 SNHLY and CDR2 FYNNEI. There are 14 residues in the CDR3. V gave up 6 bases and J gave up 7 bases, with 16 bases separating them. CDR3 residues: CASRTGGDHQPQHF. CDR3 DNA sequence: TGTGCCAGCAGGACGGGAGGGGACCACCAGCCCCAGCATTTT. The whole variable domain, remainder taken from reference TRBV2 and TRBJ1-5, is EPEVTQTPSHQVTQMGQEVILRCVPISNHLYFYWYRQILGQKVEFLVSFYNNEISEKSEIFDDQFSVERPDGSNFTLKIRSTKLEDSAMYFCASRTGGDHQPQHFGDGTRLSIL.

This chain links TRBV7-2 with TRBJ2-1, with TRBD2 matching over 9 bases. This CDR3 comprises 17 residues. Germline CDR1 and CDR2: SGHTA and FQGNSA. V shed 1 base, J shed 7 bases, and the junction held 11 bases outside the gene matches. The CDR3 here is CASSLEGTSRVGNEQFF. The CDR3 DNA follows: TGTGCCAGCAGCTTAGAGGGGACTAGCCGGGTCGGGAATGAGCAGTTCTTC. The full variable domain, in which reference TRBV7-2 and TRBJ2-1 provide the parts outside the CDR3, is GAGVSQSPSNKVTEKGKDVELRCDPISGHTALYWYRQSLGQGLEFLIYFQGNSAPDKSGLPSDRFSAERTGGSVSTLTIQRTQQEDSAVYLCASSLEGTSRVGNEQFFGPGTRLTVL.

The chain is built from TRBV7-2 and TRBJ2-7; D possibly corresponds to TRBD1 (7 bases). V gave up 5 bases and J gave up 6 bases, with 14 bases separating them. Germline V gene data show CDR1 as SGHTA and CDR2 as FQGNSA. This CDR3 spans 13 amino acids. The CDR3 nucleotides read TGTGCCAGCAGCGCCCTTCAGGGGGGCGAGCAGTACGTC. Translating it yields CASSALQGGEQYV.

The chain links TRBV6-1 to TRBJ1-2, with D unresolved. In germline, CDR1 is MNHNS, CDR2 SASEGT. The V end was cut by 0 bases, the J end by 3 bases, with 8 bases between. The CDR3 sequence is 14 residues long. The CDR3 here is CASSEASGYYGYTF. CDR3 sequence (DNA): TGTGCCAGCAGTGAAGCATCGGGGTACTATGGCTACACCTTC.

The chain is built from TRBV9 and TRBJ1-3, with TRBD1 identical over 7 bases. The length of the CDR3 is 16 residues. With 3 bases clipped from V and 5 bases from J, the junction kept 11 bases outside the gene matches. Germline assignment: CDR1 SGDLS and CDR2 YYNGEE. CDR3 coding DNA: TGTGCCAGCAGCGGCCGGGACAGCCGCTCACGAAACACCATATATTTT. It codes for CASSGRDSRSRNTIYF.

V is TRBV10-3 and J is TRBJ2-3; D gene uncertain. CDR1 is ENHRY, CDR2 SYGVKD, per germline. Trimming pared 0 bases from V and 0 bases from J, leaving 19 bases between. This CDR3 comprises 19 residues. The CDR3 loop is CAISESKQLTATSTDTQYF. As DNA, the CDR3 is TGTGCCATCAGTGAGTCGAAGCAGTTAACCGCGACTAGCACAGATACGCAGTATTTT.

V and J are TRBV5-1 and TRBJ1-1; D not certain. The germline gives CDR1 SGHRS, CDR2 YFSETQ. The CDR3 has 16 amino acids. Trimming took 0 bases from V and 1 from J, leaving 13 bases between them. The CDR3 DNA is TGCGCCAGCAGCTTGGTGGGCTTCAGTTCGAACACTGAAGCTTTCTTT. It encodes CASSLVGFSSNTEAFF.